This is a list of T cell receptor beta chains from one sample in a study of T cell clones after liver transplantation. The assay was immunoSEQ multiplex PCR, and TCRdb's table has in-frame clones only and misses some. The repertoire holds tens of thousands of clones, with about nine tenths as singletons. This specimen consisted of CD4+ T cells from blood, obtained before liver transplant. The receptors originated from a human donor who received a liver transplant. The CDR3 runs from the conserved cysteine through the conserved F or W. A D gene is named only where the DNA matches it firmly. Clone size is not always given. Where it is, it says once, few, many or a class for expanded clones.

TRBV7-8	-	TRBJ2-7	-	TGTGCCAGCAGCTTAGAAGATGAGGGATGGCCCTACGAGCAGTACTTC	CASSLEDEGWPYEQYF
TRBV28	-	TRBJ2-5	-	TGTGCCAGCCGAGGTTCGGTTCAGGGGCCCCGGAAGACCCAGTACTTC	CASRGSVQGPRKTQYF
TRBV2	TRBD1	TRBJ1-1	-	TGTGCCAGCAGCCTTGACAGGGTCCAAGAAGCTTTCTTT	CASSLDRVQEAFF
TRBV19	-	TRBJ1-1	-	TGTGCCAGTAGTCCCCACAGGGAGAACACTGAAGCTTTCTTT	CASSPHRENTEAFF
TRBV25-1	-	TRBJ2-5	-	TGTGCCAGCAGTGAATCAGAGGTTTTGAAGACCCAGTACTTC	CASSESEVLKTQYF
TRBV28	TRBD1	TRBJ2-7	-	TGTGCCAGCAGTTTTAGGACAGGGTTTTCGAGCTCCTACGAGCAGTACTTC	CASSFRTGFSSSYEQYF
TRBV30	-	TRBJ1-1	once	TGTGCCTGGAGCTCCCTGAACACTGAAGCTTTCTTT	CAWSSLNTEAFF
TRBV14	TRBD1	TRBJ2-3	once	TGTGCCAGCAGCCCGCAGGGACAGTTAAATACGCAGTATTTT	CASSPQGQLNTQYF
TRBV6-6	-	TRBJ2-7	-	TGTGCCAGCTCCCCGGACAGTAACAAGCAGTACTTC	CASSPDSNKQYF
TRBV12-5	TRBD1	TRBJ2-3	-	TGTGCTAGTGGTCAGGGACAGGGGGCGCTTAGGTCAGATACGCAGTATTTT	CASGQGQGALRSDTQYF
TRBV25-1	-	TRBJ2-3	-	TGTGCCAGCAGTGAAGAATTTGGGGGTCGGAGCACAGATACGCAGTATTTT	CASSEEFGGRSTDTQYF
TRBV9	-	TRBJ1-1	-	TGTGCCAGCAGCGTCAAGGCCAACACTGAAGCTTTCTTT	CASSVKANTEAFF
TRBV7-2	TRBD1	TRBJ1-2	once	TGTGCCAGCAGCCAGACAGGGGTTCGCTACACCTTC	CASSQTGVRYTF
TRBV5-4	-	TRBJ2-7	-	TGTGCCAGCAGCGCAACCGTGGCAGGACAAAATCGGCAGTACTTC	CASSATVAGQNRQYF
TRBV7-2	-	TRBJ2-7	-	TGTGCCAGCAGCTTAGCATTTGGCGGCTCCTACGAGCAGTACTTC	CASSLAFGGSYEQYF
TRBV25-1	-	TRBJ2-7	-	TGTGCCAGCAGTGACAGTGTGACAGGCCGCGCGTACTTC	CASSDSVTGRAYF
TRBV11-3	-	TRBJ2-1	few	TGTGCCAGCAGCTTAGAAGGCCCGGAGGAGCAGTTCTTC	CASSLEGPEEQFF
TRBV28	TRBD1	TRBJ2-4	once	TGTGCCACTCTTGGGACAGAAAACATTCAGTACTTC	CATLGTENIQYF
TRBV27	-	TRBJ2-5	-	TGTTCCCCCAAGACCCAGTACTTC	CSPKTQYF
TRBV7-9	TRBD2	TRBJ2-5	-	TGTGCCAGCAGCGCACGCAGGGGGACTAGCGGGTACCAAGAGACCCAGTACTTC	CASSARRGTSGYQETQYF
TRBV7-6	-	TRBJ2-3	-	TGTGCCAGCAGCTCGACCCCTCCTCCCAAAAGCACAGATACGCAGTATTTT	CASSSTPPPKSTDTQYF
TRBV5-6	TRBD2	TRBJ2-7	-	TGTGCCAGCAGCGTCGGGACTAGCGGGATCTACGAGCAGTACTTC	CASSVGTSGIYEQYF
TRBV10-3	-	TRBJ1-3	once	TGTGCCATCCGACCGGACAACTCTGGAAACACCATATATTTT	CAIRPDNSGNTIYF
TRBV28	TRBD2	TRBJ2-1	-	TGTGCCAGCAGTTTCGGGGGGGCCCTCAACAATGAGCAGTTCTTC	CASSFGGALNNEQFF
TRBV10-3	-	TRBJ1-2	-	TGTGCCATCAGTATGGACAGCCTTGGGAATGGCTACACCTTC	CAISMDSLGNGYTF
TRBV7-8	TRBD1	TRBJ2-1	-	TGTGCCAGCAGCATGGACAGGGGCGGTGAGCAGTTCTTC	CASSMDRGGEQFF
TRBV2	-	TRBJ2-7	-	TGTGCCAGCTTACGGGACACCTCCTACGAGCAGTACTTC	CASLRDTSYEQYF
TRBV11-3	-	TRBJ2-4	-	TGTGCCAGCAGTCCCGGCCGGACTCGAAACATTCAGTACTTC	CASSPGRTRNIQYF
TRBV29-1	-	TRBJ2-2	-	TGCAGCGTTGAAGAATGGGGGGCCGGGGAGCTGTTTTTT	CSVEEWGAGELFF
TRBV18	-	TRBJ1-2	-	TGTGCCAGCTCAGTCAGAGGGGGTCGAAGTCTTATCGATGGCTACACCTTC	CASSVRGGRSLIDGYTF
TRBV11-2	-	TRBJ2-7	-	TGTGCCAGCAGCTGGTCCTACGAGCAGTACTTC	CASSWSYEQYF
TRBV7-3	-	TRBJ2-3	-	TGTGCCAGCAGCCCCCAGGGGGGCCATACGCAGTATTTT	CASSPQGGHTQYF